This paragraph covers one TCR beta chain sequence. V gave up 6 bases and J gave up 8 bases; unmatched junction bases: 16. CDR1 is MNHEY and CDR2 is SMNVEV in the germline V gene (reference sequence). The CDR3 length is 17 residues. This specimen comes from a study of cytotoxic CD8 clonotypes in ibrutinib-treated CLL. The intended depth for sequencing was 1 in 200,000 to 1 in 1 million T cells. Libraries were prepared by immunoSEQ multiplex PCR; TCRdb keeps only in-frame clonotypes and omits some of them. The table has around 160,000 clones, 70% to 85% seen once; the top ten hold roughly 1.9%. The chain has TRBV27 and TRBJ1-4; 9 nucleotides line up with TRBD1. The material was PBMCs, obtained after 12 months of ibrutinib treatment. This receptor was obtained from a human donor with chronic lymphocytic leukemia. This chain's CDR3 is CASSRPGQGLRGEKLFF. The DNA of the CDR3 is TGTGCCAGCAGCCGACCGGGACAGGGTCTAAGGGGGGAAAAACTGTTTTTT.